One sample yielded the 17 T cell receptor beta chains listed below, sequenced in a study of blood T cells in healthy people across ages. Using a J-beta primer mix together with a sample-barcoded 5' primer, a second PCR was run for roughly 6 to 11 cycles. TCRdb reprocessed the 5' RACE reads via MiXCR and lists one record per CDR3 protein. The sample lists over a million distinct CDR3 sequences; roughly 40% were seen once. The sample consisted of blood. The origin of the receptors is a woman younger than 35 in good health.

The V and J genes are TRBV9 and TRBJ2-7; 9 bases align to TRBD1. The V segment lost 2 bases and the J segment 2 bases; nucleotides outside the gene matches: 2. Per germline, CDR1 SGDLS and CDR2 YYNGEE. This CDR3 contains 14 residues. The CDR3 is CASSVGDRAYEQYF. The CDR3 region has the DNA TGTGCCAGCAGCGTGGGGGACAGGGCCTACGAGCAGTACTTC.

This clonotype was seen only a few times. CDR3 nucleotides: TGTGCCAGCAGCCAAGACCCTCGGGATGCTACTGGAGAGACCCAGTACTTC. This encodes CASSQDPRDATGETQYF. This rearrangement joins TRBV4-2 to TRBJ2-5, with a tentative D call TRBD2 (5 bases). CDR3 size: 17 residues. Germline V gene sequence: CDR1 LGHNA, CDR2 YNFKEQ. The V end lost 0 bases, the J end lost 4 bases, and 18 bases lay between the germline ends.

V is TRBV29-1 and J is TRBJ2-1; TRBD1 agrees at 9 bases. The CDR3 loop spans 13 amino acids. V shed 5 bases and J 7 bases; nucleotides not matched to a gene: 6. Germline CDR1 reads SQVTM; CDR2 reads ANQGSEA. CDR3 in amino acids: CSVWGQGANEQFF. DNA of the CDR3: TGCAGCGTTTGGGGACAGGGTGCGAATGAGCAGTTCTTC.

The V gene is TRBV28, the J gene TRBJ1-4; TRBD1 is a possible D gene (6 bases). V lost 6 bases to trimming and J lost 4 bases, with 15 bases between them. The CDR3 length is 15 residues. Germline V gene lookup returns CDR1 MDHEN and CDR2 SYDVKM. The CDR3 DNA is TGTGCCAGCAGGGTTACCGGGACACTTAATGAAAAACTGTTTTTT. This translates into CASRVTGTLNEKLFF.

Comments on this clonotype: Just one base apart from a much larger clone, this may be a read error. V usage is TRBV4-1 and J usage is TRBJ2-4; tentatively, D is TRBD2 (6 bases). The tail of the sequence fits TRBJ2-7 better, so the J call may be wrong. Germline V lookup: CDR1 MGHRA, CDR2 YSYEKL. This CDR3 region has 15 residues. The CDR3 is CASSRDPGGTYEQYF. CDR3 coding DNA: TGCGCCAGCAGCCGGGATCCCGGAGGGACCTACGAGCAGTACTTC.

This clonotype has only a few counts. The rearrangement links TRBV15 to TRBJ2-7; TRBD2 agrees at 8 bases. The germline gives CDR1 LNHNV, CDR2 YYDKDF (reference sequence). The ends lost 6 bases at V and 0 bases at J; junction bases unmatched: 4. This CDR3 region has 14 residues. CDR3 DNA: TGTGCCACCAGGCCTAGCGGGCCCTCCTACGAGCAGTACTTC. It is translated as CATRPSGPSYEQYF.

This clonotype was counted only a few times. The chain joins TRBV20-1 to TRBJ1-2; 8 bases map to TRBD1. V shed 1 base, J shed 13 bases, and the junction held 8 bases outside the gene matches. The CDR3 runs 12 residues. Germline CDR1 reads DFQATT; CDR2 reads SNEGSKA (reference sequence). The DNA for the CDR3 is TGCAGTGCTAGAGCCGGGACAGGTTCTACCACCTTC. This sequence encodes CSARAGTGSTTF.

The V call is TRBV6-1, the J call TRBJ2-5; D may be TRBD1 (6 bases). V lost 4 bases to trimming and J lost 2 bases, with 8 bases between them. This CDR3 contains 13 residues. Per germline, CDR1 MNHNS and CDR2 SASEGT. CDR3 sequence (DNA): TGTGCCAGCAGTGCGACAGGTCAAGAGACCCAGTACTTC. Protein product: CASSATGQETQYF.

This chain joins TRBV29-1 and TRBJ1-1; 10 bases are a match to TRBD1. CDR3 size: 13 residues. V lost 4 bases to trimming and J lost 4 bases; unmatched junction nucleotides: 3. Germline CDR1 is SQVTM and CDR2 is ANQGSEA. CDR3 sequence: CSVGQGARTEAFF. CDR3 bases: TGCAGCGTTGGACAGGGGGCGCGCACTGAAGCTTTCTTT.

This chain links TRBV7-2 with TRBJ2-7; 9 bases are a match to TRBD2. The germline gives CDR1 SGHTA, CDR2 FQGNSA. Trimming at V came to 1 base and at J to 2 bases, leaving 9 bases not matched to a gene. This CDR3 spans 17 amino acids. DNA of the CDR3: TGTGCCAGCAGCTTAGAGGATAGCGGGAGCCGGACCTACGAGCAGTACTTC. It is translated as CASSLEDSGSRTYEQYF.

The J gene is TRBJ2-2, the V gene TRBV6-7; 9 bases agree with TRBD1. TRBV6-7 is annotated as an ORF whose role is uncertain. Trimming at V came to 5 bases and at J to 3 bases, leaving 4 bases not matched to a gene. The CDR3 covers 15 residues. CDR3: CASSRRDRDTGELFF. Here the CDR3 DNA reads TGTGCCAGCAGTCGCCGGGACAGGGACACCGGGGAGCTGTTTTTT.

The rearrangement uses TRBV27 and TRBJ2-3; TRBD2 agrees at 8 bases. The CDR3 is 14 amino acids. V shed 1 base, J shed 14 bases, and the junction held 11 bases outside the gene matches. Per the germline V gene, CDR1 is MNHEY and CDR2 is SMNVEV (reference sequence). CDR3 residues: CASSLYAGGWLPYF. The CDR3, as DNA: TGTGCCAGCAGTTTATATGCGGGAGGTTGGTTGCCGTATTTT.

This clonotype was seen ten or more times. The chain is built from TRBV29-1 and TRBJ2-1; tentatively, D is TRBD1 (6 bases). V lost 6 bases and J 4 bases, leaving 16 bases between the germline ends. The CDR3 sequence is 14 residues long. CDR1 is SQVTM, CDR2 ANQGSEA, per germline. The CDR3 here is CSVEDRNIYNEQFF. CDR3 sequence (DNA): TGCAGCGTCGAGGACAGAAACATTTACAATGAGCAGTTCTTC.

The table lists this clonotype with a few counts. J is TRBJ1-1 and V is TRBV5-1, with D possibly matching TRBD1 (6 bases). Germline CDR1 SGHRS, CDR2 YFSETQ. V gave up 0 bases and J gave up 5 bases, with 17 bases separating them. The CDR3 has 16 amino acids. This chain's CDR3 is CASSLGAYRVRTEAFF. The CDR3 DNA reads TGCGCCAGCAGCTTGGGGGCCTACAGGGTCCGGACTGAAGCTTTCTTT.

A single count supports this clonotype. The J gene is TRBJ2-7, the V gene TRBV6-2 or TRBV6-3; 9 bases fit TRBD2. Trimming took 2 bases from V and 3 from J; bases not matched to a gene: 11. The CDR3 is 17 residues long. CDR1 is MNHEY and CDR2 is SVGEGT in the germline V gene. The CDR3 region is CASSYPTSGAKNYEQYF. Written as DNA, the CDR3 is TGTGCCAGCAGTTACCCGACTAGCGGAGCTAAGAACTACGAGCAGTACTTC.

The sample holds a few counts of this clonotype. V and J are TRBV6-2 or TRBV6-3 and TRBJ2-1; D perhaps matches TRBD1 (5 bases). Trimming removed 6 bases from V and 9 bases from J, with 12 bases in between. Germline V CDR1 and CDR2: MNHEY, SVGEGT. The CDR3 is made up of 12 amino acids. The CDR3 protein is CASSRQGVEQFF. The DNA for the CDR3 is TGTGCCAGCAGCCGACAAGGGGTTGAGCAGTTCTTC.

This clonotype was recorded at least ten times. This chain uses TRBV10-3 with TRBJ1-2; TRBD1 matches at 9 bases. CDR3 length: 15 amino acids. The V segment lost 1 base and the J segment 2 bases; nucleotides outside the gene matches: 2. Germline assignment: CDR1 ENHRY and CDR2 SYGVKD. The CDR3 nucleotides read TGTGCCATCAGTGAGTTGGACAGGGGCAACTATGGCTACACCTTC. This encodes CAISELDRGNYGYTF.